This T cell receptor beta chain was sequenced for a study of blood T cell repertoires in COVID-19. Data came from immunoSEQ multiplex PCR; TCRdb stores just in-frame clones and leaves some out. The data contain 150,000 or so clones, around 83% of them singletons. Trimming cost V 6 bases and J 7 bases; bases outside gene matches: 14. The CDR3 contains 15 residues. Germline lookup yields CDR1 MNHEY and CDR2 SVGAGI. This rearrangement joins TRBV6-5 to TRBJ1-2; TRBD1 matches 7 bases. What was sequenced was peripheral blood. This clonotype originated in a woman aged 55-70 years with acute or convalescent COVID-19. The DNA of the CDR3 is TGTGCCAGCAGCCGCGACAGGGAGTATAACGGTGGCTACACCTTC. It encodes CASSRDREYNGGYTF.